These 24 T cell receptor beta chains were all obtained from the same sample, sequenced in a study of T cell repertoires in cytomegalovirus infection. In TCRdb, the reads were re-called with MiXCR into one record per CDR3 protein. Of about 920,000 distinct CDR3 sequences listed, approximately 31% are singletons. Their antigens remain unidentified. The sequences come from cultured CD8+ T cells from PBMCs, collected from culture after CMV antigen stimulation. The receptors derive from a human donor in good health (CMV status not recorded). Some clones in this sample may be carry-over from other donors' samples.

In this sample, this clonotype turned up many times. The rearrangement links TRBV7-3 to TRBJ2-2; no reliable D call. Germline loops: CDR1 SGHTA, CDR2 FQGTGA. Trimming removed 1 base at V and 5 bases at J, with 5 bases between. The length of the CDR3 is 13 residues. This chain's CDR3 is CASSLIGTGELFF. CDR3 coding DNA: TGTGCCAGCAGCTTAATAGGGACCGGGGAGCTGTTTTTT.

This clonotype was seen at least ten times. The CDR3 coding sequence is TGTGCCAGCAGCCCGCGAGGGGTAACCTACGAGCAGTACGTC. Residues: CASSPRGVTYEQYV. The chain joins TRBV7-8 to TRBJ2-7; D possibly uses TRBD1 or TRBD2 (5 bases each). The CDR3 runs to 14 residues. V was cut by 5 bases and J by 2 bases, with 13 bases left in between. In germline, CDR1 is SGHVS, CDR2 FQNEAQ.

The rearrangement uses TRBV29-1 and TRBJ2-1, with TRBD2 matching over 9 bases. Per the germline V gene, CDR1 is SQVTM and CDR2 is ANQGSEA. The CDR3 spans 14 residues. Germline trimming cut 7 bases from V and 7 bases from J; bases unmatched to any gene: 11. CDR3 amino acids: CSAVGGGAGNEQFF. The CDR3 DNA is TGCAGCGCCGTTGGCGGGGGGGCTGGGAATGAGCAGTTCTTC.

This clonotype was counted many times. The CDR3 loop is CASSLGGSGQETQYF. As DNA, the CDR3 is TGTGCCAGCAGCTTGGGGGGGTCAGGGCAAGAGACCCAGTACTTC. V gene TRBV7-3 combines with J gene TRBJ2-5, with TRBD2 identical over 7 bases. After removal of 3 bases from V and 2 bases from J, the junction contained 6 bases not matched to a gene. CDR1 and CDR2 from the germline V gene are SGHTA and FQGTGA. There are 15 residues in the CDR3.

This clonotype was detected a few times. The V gene is TRBV5-1, the J gene TRBJ2-3, with D possibly being TRBD1 or TRBD2 (7 bases each). The V and J ends lost 7 bases and 6 bases respectively, with 15 bases between them. The CDR3 is made up of 13 amino acids. In germline, CDR1 is SGHRS, CDR2 YFSETQ. CDR3 amino acids: CASLDREGDTQYF. CDR3 sequence (DNA): TGCGCCAGCCTCGACAGGGAGGGTGATACGCAGTATTTT.

This sequence joins TRBV12-3 or TRBV12-4 and TRBJ2-1, with 12 bases fitting TRBD2. CDR3 length: 18 residues. Unmatched junction bases numbered 13, after V lost 5 bases and J lost 5 bases. The CDR3 loop is CASSPRTSGGLINNEQFF. The CDR3 nucleotides read TGTGCCAGCAGTCCCAGAACTAGCGGGGGGTTAATTAACAATGAGCAGTTCTTC.

The chain has TRBV27 and TRBJ1-6, with 7 bases identical to TRBD1. This CDR3 is 14 amino acids long. Trimming removed 4 bases from V and 8 bases from J; junction bases left unmatched: 5. CDR1 and CDR2 (germline): MNHEY, SMNVEV (reference sequence). The CDR3 DNA follows: TGTGCCAGCAGTTCAGGGACAGTGGATTCACCCCTCCACTTT. Its protein product is CASSSGTVDSPLHF.

This clonotype was seen more than once but under ten times. The chain is built from TRBV28 and TRBJ1-2; 8 bases are shared with TRBD1. CDR3 length equals 14 residues. Germline CDR1 and CDR2: MDHEN and SYDVKM. V trimming: 6 bases; J trimming: 4 bases; junction bases outside the gene matches: 7. CDR3 in amino acids: CASSEPGGSYGYTF. The CDR3 DNA sequence: TGTGCCAGCAGCGAGCCAGGGGGCAGCTATGGCTACACCTTC.

CDR3 coding DNA: TGTGCCAGCGAAGACAGGGAGGGCTATGGCTACACCTTC. This encodes CASEDREGYGYTF. The J gene is TRBJ1-2, the V gene TRBV7-9; TRBD1 agrees at 7 bases. The CDR3 covers 13 residues. Germline loops: CDR1 SEHNR, CDR2 FQNEAQ (reference sequence). V gave up 8 bases and J gave up 4 bases; unmatched junction bases: 7.

This clonotype was counted many times. This chain connects TRBV7-8 to TRBJ1-2; D might be TRBD1 (6 bases). Germline V gene data show CDR1 as SGHVS and CDR2 as FQNEAQ. CDR3 length equals 17 residues. Trimming removed 6 bases at V and 2 bases at J, with 22 bases between. The chain's CDR3 is CASSPDGAGDPNYGYTF. In nucleotides, the CDR3 is TGTGCCAGCAGTCCCGACGGAGCAGGGGACCCCAACTATGGCTACACCTTC.

The chain couples TRBV13 to TRBJ2-7, with 8 bases identical to TRBD1. The CDR3 is 15 residues long. The V segment lost 5 bases and the J segment 6 bases; nucleotides outside the gene matches: 12. Germline values: CDR1 PRHDT, CDR2 FYEKMQ (reference sequence). In DNA form, the CDR3 reads TGTGCCAGCAGCCCAAACCCCGGACAGGGAGGCGAGCAGTACTTC. Translating it yields CASSPNPGQGGEQYF.

This clonotype was recorded a few times. The chain recombines TRBV29-1 with TRBJ2-1; D is perhaps TRBD2 (6 bases). Trimming left V 0 bases short and J 0 bases short, with 15 bases between. The CDR3 covers 17 residues. Germline lookup yields CDR1 SQVTM and CDR2 ANQGSEA. CDR3 nucleotide sequence: TGCAGCGTTGAAGATCCCGTGGACGGGAGCTCCTACAATGAGCAGTTCTTC. Residues: CSVEDPVDGSSYNEQFF.

This clonotype was seen a handful of times. The genes are TRBV6-6 and TRBJ1-4, with TRBD1 matching over 9 bases. The CDR3 extends over 15 amino acids. Trimming at V came to 0 bases and at J to 6 bases, leaving 2 bases not matched to a gene. The germline CDR1 and CDR2 sequences are MNHNY and SVGAGI (reference sequence). CDR3 sequence (DNA): TGTGCCAGCAGTTACTCGGGACAGGGAGATGAAAAACTGTTTTTT. It specifies CASSYSGQGDEKLFF.

The V call is TRBV7-6, the J call TRBJ2-5; 8 nucleotides align to TRBD2. The CDR3 is 15 residues long. V was pared by 3 bases and J by 5 bases, with 8 bases of the junction left unmatched. Germline CDR1 SGHVS, CDR2 FNYEAQ. CDR3 nucleotides: TGTGCCAGCAGCTTTGGGGACGGGGGGGCGGAGACCCAGTACTTC. This gives the protein CASSFGDGGAETQYF.

The chain is built from TRBV20-1 and TRBJ1-6; D uncertain. CDR1 is DFQATT, CDR2 SNEGSKA, per germline (reference sequence). Between the trimmed V and J ends, which lost 7 bases and 13 bases, there was a span of 17 bases. There are 12 residues in the CDR3. CDR3 region: CSVPLRGLPLHF. The CDR3 region has the DNA TGCAGTGTCCCCCTACGGGGTTTGCCCCTCCACTTT.

This clonotype was recorded a few times. This rearrangement joins TRBV20-1 to TRBJ2-7; the D gene is possibly TRBD2 (6 bases). Germline V lookup: CDR1 DFQATT, CDR2 SNEGSKA (reference sequence). This CDR3 has 13 amino acids. Trimming stripped 6 bases from V and 0 bases from J, with 12 bases between. The chain's CDR3 is CSARDFSSYEQYF. In nucleotides, the CDR3 is TGCAGTGCGCGGGACTTTAGCTCCTACGAGCAGTACTTC.

This chain connects TRBV5-1 to TRBJ2-1; 11 bases are shared with TRBD2. Germline loops: CDR1 SGHRS, CDR2 YFSETQ. V was pared by 1 base and J by 12 bases, with 9 bases of the junction left unmatched. This CDR3 region has 15 residues. The chain's CDR3 is CASSLTSGGPKGQFF. CDR3 in DNA: TGCGCCAGCAGCTTGACTAGCGGGGGCCCTAAAGGGCAGTTCTTC.

This chain connects TRBV12-3 or TRBV12-4 to TRBJ2-1, with 10 bases identical to TRBD2. The J segment lost 4 bases and the V segment lost 0 bases, leaving 9 bases of the junction unmatched. The CDR3 has 18 amino acids. The CDR3 DNA sequence: TGTGCCAGCAGTTTAGCCTTCTCTAGCGGGGGCTATTACAATGAGCAGTTCTTC. Translated, it gives CASSLAFSSGGYYNEQFF.

In its sample, this clonotype was seen many times. V usage is TRBV6-2 or TRBV6-3 and J usage is TRBJ2-1; tentatively, D is TRBD1 (5 bases). Trimming removed 5 bases at V and 8 bases at J, with 16 bases between. CDR3 length equals 14 residues. Germline V gene data show CDR1 as MNHEY and CDR2 as SVGEGT. CDR3 sequence (DNA): TGTGCCAGCAGTCAAATCAGACTCAGGGATGAGCAGTTCTTC. This gives the protein CASSQIRLRDEQFF.

This clonotype was seen more than once but under ten times. V gene TRBV4-1 combines with J gene TRBJ1-1; D unresolved. CDR1 and CDR2 from the germline V gene are MGHRA and YSYEKL. The CDR3 sequence is 14 residues long. Trimming removed 1 base from V and 7 bases from J, with 13 bases in between. The CDR3 reads CASSQGAGVIEAFF. DNA for the CDR3: TGCGCCAGCAGCCAAGGGGCAGGAGTCATTGAAGCTTTCTTT.

This clonotype was seen a single time. The J gene is TRBJ2-3, the V gene TRBV27; D unclear. CDR3 length equals 15 residues. V lost 3 bases, J lost 3 bases, and 13 bases lay in between. The V gene's germline CDR1 is MNHEY and CDR2 SMNVEV (reference sequence). CDR3 region: CASSLSPGRTDTQYF. CDR3 nucleotides: TGTGCCAGCAGTTTGTCCCCCGGAAGGACAGATACGCAGTATTTT.

The V and J genes are TRBV28 and TRBJ1-2; D is undetermined. Per germline, CDR1 MDHEN and CDR2 SYDVKM. With 6 bases removed from V and 7 bases from J, the gap between germline ends came to 21 bases. This CDR3 has 15 amino acids. The DNA of the CDR3 is TGTGCCAGCAGCTCCCTTTGGGAAGGGAGAAGTGGCTACACCTTC. This translates into CASSSLWEGRSGYTF.

This chain connects TRBV9 to TRBJ2-3, with D possibly being TRBD2 (5 bases). The CDR3 spans 15 residues. Deletions cut 5 bases from V and 1 base from J, with 14 bases between. The germline V gene has CDR1 SGDLS and CDR2 YYNGEE. This chain's CDR3 is CASSESEGRTDTQYF. CDR3 nucleotide sequence: TGTGCCAGCAGTGAGTCAGAGGGCCGCACAGATACGCAGTATTTT.

Only a few counts were recorded for this clonotype. The chain joins TRBV19 to TRBJ2-7, with 10 nucleotides matching TRBD2. CDR3 size: 15 residues. Unmatched junction bases numbered 6, after V lost 0 bases and J lost 7 bases. Germline CDR1 LNHDA, CDR2 SQIVND (reference sequence). The CDR3 spells CASSIELAGPEEQYF. The CDR3 DNA sequence: TGTGCCAGTAGTATAGAACTAGCGGGGCCTGAGGAGCAGTACTTC.